Sequencing of this T cell receptor (beta chain) was carried out in a study of T cell responses to AZD1222 COVID-19 vaccine. Libraries were prepared by immunoSEQ multiplex PCR; TCRdb keeps only in-frame clonotypes and omits some of them. This table holds some 110,000 clones, less than 90% found once. CDR1 is MNHNY, CDR2 SVGAGI, per germline (reference sequence). This CDR3 is built from 15 residues. Trimming took 4 bases from V and 8 from J; bases not matched to a gene: 10. Sequences were derived from peripheral blood, sampled on day 0 of AZD1222 vaccination. This TCR came from an adult in good health. This chain connects TRBV6-6 to TRBJ1-2, with 10 bases lining up with TRBD1. CDR3 sequence: CASSSSGTGVLGYTF. In nucleotides, the CDR3 is TGTGCCAGCAGTTCCTCCGGGACAGGGGTTCTCGGCTACACCTTC.